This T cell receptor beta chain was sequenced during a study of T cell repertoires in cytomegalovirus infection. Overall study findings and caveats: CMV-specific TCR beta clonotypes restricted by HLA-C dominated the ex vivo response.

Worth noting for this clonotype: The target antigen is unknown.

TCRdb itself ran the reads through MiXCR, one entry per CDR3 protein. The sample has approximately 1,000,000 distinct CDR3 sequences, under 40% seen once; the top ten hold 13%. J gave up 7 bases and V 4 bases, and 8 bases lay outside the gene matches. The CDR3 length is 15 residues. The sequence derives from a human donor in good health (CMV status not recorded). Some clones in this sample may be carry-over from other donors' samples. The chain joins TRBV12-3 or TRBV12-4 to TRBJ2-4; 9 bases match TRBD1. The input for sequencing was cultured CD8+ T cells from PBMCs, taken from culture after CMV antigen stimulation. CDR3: CASSSPDRGGNIQYF. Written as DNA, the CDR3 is TGTGCCAGCAGTTCTCCGGACAGGGGAGGGAACATTCAGTACTTC.